This entry describes one T cell receptor (beta chain). This sample stems from a study of T cell responses to AZD1222 COVID-19 vaccine. The CDR3 runs to 13 residues. Deletions cut 7 bases from V and 3 bases from J, with 12 bases between. Germline CDR1 LNHDA, CDR2 SQIVND (reference sequence). Profiled with immunoSEQ multiplex PCR; TCRdb holds only in-frame clones, not every one. Here the sample spans 120,000 or so clones, around 92% being singletons. This chain connects TRBV19 to TRBJ1-1; D may be TRBD1 (6 bases). Sample: peripheral blood, taken on day 0 of AZD1222 vaccination. The source is an adult in good health. The DNA of the CDR3 is TGTGCCAGTAAGGTGGGGGGCTACACTGAAGCTTTCTTT. It specifies CASKVGGYTEAFF.